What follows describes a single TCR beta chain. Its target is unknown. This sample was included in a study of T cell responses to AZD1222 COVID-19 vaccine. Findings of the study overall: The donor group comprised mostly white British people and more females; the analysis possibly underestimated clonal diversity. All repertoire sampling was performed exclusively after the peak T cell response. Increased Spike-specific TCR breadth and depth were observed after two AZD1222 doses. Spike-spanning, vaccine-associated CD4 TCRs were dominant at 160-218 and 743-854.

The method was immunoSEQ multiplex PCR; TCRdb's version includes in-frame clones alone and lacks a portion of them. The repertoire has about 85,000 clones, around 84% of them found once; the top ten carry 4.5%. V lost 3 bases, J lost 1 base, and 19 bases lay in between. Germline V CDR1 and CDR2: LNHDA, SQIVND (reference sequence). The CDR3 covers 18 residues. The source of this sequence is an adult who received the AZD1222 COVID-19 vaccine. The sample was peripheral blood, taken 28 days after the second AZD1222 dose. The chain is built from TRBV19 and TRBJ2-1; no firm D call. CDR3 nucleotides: TGTGCCAGTAGTATTCGTCCCGATGGGATCCCTTCCTACAATGAGCAGTTCTTC. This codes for CASSIRPDGIPSYNEQFF.